The 11 T cell receptor beta chains below were found in one sample sequenced in a study of blood T cell repertoires in COVID-19. Data came from immunoSEQ multiplex PCR; TCRdb stores just in-frame clones and leaves some out. Of around 50,000 clones in the sample, more than 75% are singletons; the top ten hold around 6.4%. Input material: peripheral blood. Receptors were obtained from a woman aged 60 to 75 with COVID-19, enrolled during active disease.

The gene calls are TRBV27 and TRBJ1-2, with TRBD1 as a possible D gene (5 bases). The germline V gene encodes CDR1 MNHEY and CDR2 SMNVEV (reference sequence). This CDR3 comprises 14 residues. With 0 bases removed from V and 8 bases from J, the gap between germline ends came to 13 bases. The CDR3 DNA is TGTGCCAGCAGTTTATCGGGGGGGGGTCAGGGCTACACCTTC. Translation gives CASSLSGGGQGYTF.

The V call is TRBV6-2 or TRBV6-3, the J call TRBJ2-1, with D possibly TRBD2 on 6 matching bases. The length of the CDR3 is 15 residues. In germline, CDR1 is MNHEY, CDR2 SVGEGT. Trimming cost V 4 bases and J 10 bases, with 20 bases left between them. CDR3 bases: TGTGCCAGCAGTTCCGACGGGACTCCAGCCCGCGAGCAGTTCTTC. Translated: CASSSDGTPAREQFF.

This clone was picked up one time. The chain carries TRBV5-1 and TRBJ2-6, with 8 bases fitting TRBD2. J was trimmed by 4 bases and V by 4 bases; bases with no gene match: 4. This CDR3 has 15 residues. In germline, CDR1 is SGHRS, CDR2 YFSETQ. CDR3 bases: TGCGCCAGCAGCCCGGGGGGGTCCGGGGCCAACGTCCTGACTTTC. This codes for CASSPGGSGANVLTF.

The DNA for the CDR3 is TGTGCCAGCAGCCCAGAGCTCGGGTACGAGCAGTACTTC. This encodes CASSPELGYEQYF. The V and J genes are TRBV6-5 and TRBJ2-7, with D unclear. V shed 6 bases and J shed 4 bases, with 13 bases lying between them. CDR1 is MNHEY and CDR2 is SVGAGI in the germline V gene. The CDR3 consists of 13 residues.

The table lists this clone with a count of one. CDR3 in DNA: TGTGCCAGCAGTGCCCTGGGACAGCACTTCACCGGGGAGCTGTTTTTT. It is translated as CASSALGQHFTGELFF. J is TRBJ2-2 and V is TRBV2, with TRBD1 identical over 7 bases. V dropped 4 bases and J dropped 4; count of bases not matched to a gene: 9. Germline V lookup: CDR1 SNHLY, CDR2 FYNNEI. CDR3 length: 16 residues.

The V and J genes are TRBV9 and TRBJ1-1; 8 bases agree with TRBD1. J lost 3 bases, V lost 2 bases, and 3 bases had no gene match. The V gene's germline CDR1 is SGDLS and CDR2 YYNGEE. The CDR3 is made up of 14 amino acids. The CDR3 DNA reads TGTGCCAGCAGCGTCCGGGGACAGGACACTGAAGCTTTCTTT. Amino acid sequence: CASSVRGQDTEAFF.

The V gene is TRBV29-1, the J gene TRBJ2-2; 12 bases agree with TRBD1. Germline loops: CDR1 SQVTM, CDR2 ANQGSEA. The CDR3 has 16 amino acids. With V trimmed by 7 bases and J by 2 bases, 8 bases remained unmatched. This chain's CDR3 is CSAGTGGSRNTGELFF. The DNA of the CDR3 is TGCAGCGCTGGGACAGGGGGCAGTCGAAACACCGGGGAGCTGTTTTTT.

J is TRBJ1-4 and V is TRBV10-3; possibly TRBD1 for D (5 bases). The germline V and J ends were trimmed by 6 bases and 6 bases, with 8 bases remaining between them. CDR1 and CDR2 (germline): ENHRY, SYGVKD. The CDR3 extends over 12 amino acids. The CDR3 loop reads CAIRGGDEKLFF. The CDR3 DNA reads TGTGCCATCAGAGGAGGGGATGAAAAACTGTTTTTT.

The rearrangement links TRBV2 to TRBJ1-5; no clear D. This CDR3 region has 12 residues. V was trimmed by 4 bases and J by 5 bases, leaving 6 bases between them. Germline CDR1 reads SNHLY; CDR2 reads FYNNEI. DNA of the CDR3: TGTGCCAGCAGTGTTCAGTATCAGCCCCAGCATTTT. Its protein is CASSVQYQPQHF.

This chain connects TRBV7-9 to TRBJ2-7; TRBD1 matches 8 bases. The CDR3 sequence is 15 residues long. Germline V gives CDR1 SEHNR, CDR2 FQNEAQ (reference sequence). Trimming took 1 base from V and 6 from J; bases not matched to a gene: 8. The CDR3 DNA is TGTGCCAGCAGCTTAGACAGGGGGGTGGTAGGCGAGCAGTACTTC. Amino acid sequence: CASSLDRGVVGEQYF.

The chain recombines TRBV4-1 with TRBJ2-7; 8 nucleotides match TRBD1. CDR3 length: 13 residues. Germline loops: CDR1 MGHRA, CDR2 YSYEKL. V was clipped by 6 bases and J by 4 bases; unmatched bases: 5. CDR3 DNA: TGCGCCAGCAGTCGGCAGGGGGCGTACGAGCAGTACTTC. It translates to CASSRQGAYEQYF.